These 27 T cell receptor beta chains were sequenced from one sample in a study of spatial heterogeneity in lung cancer. TCRdb re-analysed the 5' RACE reads in MiXCR, keeping a single row per CDR3 protein. The sample lists some 100,000 distinct CDR3 sequences; approximately 8.2% were seen once. Noted time point: sample taken at primary tumor resection. Researchers sequenced whole RNA taken from tumor, nontumor lung or frozen PBMC without sorting. This specimen consisted of PBMCs, obtained at surgery. Receptors originate from a male donor with early-stage non-small cell lung cancer.

V usage is TRBV7-2 and J usage is TRBJ2-2; TRBD1 matches 10 bases. Germline CDR1 is SGHTA and CDR2 is FQGNSA. The J segment lost 4 bases and the V segment lost 5 bases, leaving 7 bases of the junction unmatched. This CDR3 comprises 16 residues. CDR3 bases: TGTGCCAGCAGCGGCCGACAGGGGGCGGCCACCGGGGAGCTGTTTTTT. As protein: CASSGRQGAATGELFF.

This clonotype was observed many times. This chain connects TRBV29-1 to TRBJ2-3; 11 positions match TRBD2. The CDR3 loop spans 12 amino acids. CDR1 is SQVTM, CDR2 ANQGSEA, per germline. The trim removed 8 bases at V and 5 bases at J, leaving 3 bases unmatched. The CDR3 region is CSIGLAGDTQYF. The CDR3 nucleotides are TGCAGCATCGGACTAGCGGGAGATACGCAGTATTTT.

The chain combines TRBV20-1 with TRBJ1-5; 7 positions match TRBD1. Per germline, CDR1 DFQATT and CDR2 SNEGSKA (reference sequence). The CDR3 contains 15 residues. Losses at the gene ends were 1 base for V and 4 bases for J; bases not matched to a gene: 7. CDR3 protein: CSARVYRDRNQPQHF. CDR3 DNA: TGCAGTGCTAGAGTTTACCGGGACAGAAATCAGCCCCAGCATTTT.

The CDR3 spells CAALSGMNTEAFF. Here the CDR3 DNA reads TGTGCCGCTTTGTCAGGCATGAACACTGAAGCTTTCTTT. This chain connects TRBV10-3 to TRBJ1-1, with D unclear. CDR3 length: 13 residues. Germline V CDR1 and CDR2: ENHRY, SYGVKD. V lost 11 bases, J lost 0 bases, and 13 bases lay in between.

The V gene is TRBV5-6, the J gene TRBJ2-2, with D hard to call. Germline V lookup: CDR1 SGHDT, CDR2 YYEEEE. V was cut by 3 bases and J by 7 bases, with 10 bases left in between. This CDR3 has 13 amino acids. CDR3 loop: CASSSIIDGELFF. The CDR3 nucleotides read TGTGCCAGCAGCTCTATAATTGACGGGGAGCTGTTTTTT.

This sequence joins TRBV7-9 and TRBJ1-1; TRBD1 matches at 7 bases. CDR3 length: 14 residues. J was trimmed by 3 bases and V by 2 bases; bases with no gene match: 3. Germline lookup yields CDR1 SEHNR and CDR2 FQNEAQ (reference sequence). This CDR3 reads CASSLSGTDTEAFF. CDR3 DNA: TGTGCCAGCAGCTTATCCGGGACAGACACTGAAGCTTTCTTT.

This clonotype was counted ten times or more. The genes are TRBV25-1 and TRBJ1-1; the D is unclear. The CDR3 spans 14 residues. The ends were cut back, 1 base at V and 4 bases at J, with 10 bases in the middle. Germline V CDR1 and CDR2: MGHDK, SYGVNS. The CDR3 is CASSEFYGGTEAFF. The DNA for the CDR3 is TGTGCCAGCAGTGAATTTTATGGCGGCACTGAAGCTTTCTTT.

This clonotype was seen many times. The genes are TRBV3-1 and TRBJ1-1; D is ambiguous. Trimming stripped 3 bases from V and 1 base from J, with 9 bases between. CDR3 length: 14 amino acids. Per the germline V gene, CDR1 is LGHDT and CDR2 is YNNKEL (reference sequence). The CDR3 DNA is TGTGCCAGCAGCCAGGGCGAGGGGAACACTGAAGCTTTCTTT. The encoded protein is CASSQGEGNTEAFF.

V is TRBV9 and J is TRBJ2-3, with D possibly TRBD2 on 6 matching bases. This CDR3 has 15 residues. Trimming removed 0 bases at V and 1 base at J, with 9 bases between. CDR1 is SGDLS, CDR2 YYNGEE, per germline. The CDR3 DNA sequence: TGTGCCAGCAGCGTAGGGGGGGATCGCACAGATACGCAGTATTTT. Translating it yields CASSVGGDRTDTQYF.

In this sample, this clonotype turned up many times. CDR3 coding DNA: TGTGCCAGCAGAGAGGGGCAGGGTCACGAAAAACTGTTTTTT. It translates to CASREGQGHEKLFF. This chain links TRBV7-9 with TRBJ1-4; a weak D match, TRBD1 (5 bases). CDR1 and CDR2 from the germline V gene are SEHNR and FQNEAQ (reference sequence). This CDR3 has 14 residues. Trimming shortened V by 6 bases and J by 8 bases, and 16 bases separated the two germline ends.

This clonotype appeared a few times. The V call is TRBV29-1, the J call TRBJ2-3; D possibly corresponds to TRBD2 (6 bases). Germline V gives CDR1 SQVTM, CDR2 ANQGSEA. The CDR3 totals 14 residues. With 2 bases removed from V and 1 base from J, the gap between germline ends came to 10 bases. DNA of the CDR3: TGCAGCGTTGAATCGCCTAGCGGCACAGATACGCAGTATTTT. Protein sequence: CSVESPSGTDTQYF.

This clonotype was counted at least ten times. The rearrangement links TRBV6-5 to TRBJ2-7, with 10 nucleotides matching TRBD2. The CDR3 spans 14 residues. V lost 7 bases and J lost 9; bases outside the gene matches: 12. Per germline, CDR1 MNHEY and CDR2 SVGAGI. Written as DNA, the CDR3 is TGTGCCAGCACCGAAGGGACTAGCGTATCTGCGCAGTACTTC. Its protein product is CASTEGTSVSAQYF.

With regard to this clonotype: At one of its ends the junction is not consistent with the germline gene, which may arise from a read error. The chain is built from TRBV20-1 and TRBJ2-7, with 12 nucleotides matching TRBD2. CDR1 is DFQATT and CDR2 is SNEGSKA in the germline V gene (reference sequence). The CDR3 sequence is 14 residues long. CDR3 region: CSARVTSGRYEQYF. CDR3 nucleotides: TGCAGTGCGAGAGTGACTAGCGGGAGATACGAGCAGTACTTC.

In its sample, this clonotype was seen many times. The rearrangement links TRBV6-6 to TRBJ2-7; TRBD1 aligns across 8 bases. This CDR3 region has 14 residues. V was pared by 6 bases and J by 6 bases, with 10 bases of the junction left unmatched. CDR1 and CDR2 (germline): MNHNY, SVGAGI (reference sequence). The CDR3 coding sequence is TGTGCCAGCAGCCCCAGCCGACAGGGGATCGAGCAGTACTTC. Encoded protein: CASSPSRQGIEQYF.

This clonotype was found many times. The V call is TRBV5-1, the J call TRBJ1-2; TRBD1 might be the D (5 bases). Trimming shortened V by 0 bases and J by 2 bases, and 11 bases separated the two germline ends. The CDR3 has 15 residues. The germline gives CDR1 SGHRS, CDR2 YFSETQ. CDR3 sequence: CASSLEGTGNYGYTF. In DNA form, the CDR3 reads TGCGCCAGCAGCTTGGAGGGAACAGGCAACTATGGCTACACCTTC.

This chain connects TRBV12-3 or TRBV12-4 to TRBJ2-3, with 13 positions matching TRBD2. V gave up 4 bases and J gave up 3 bases; unmatched junction bases: 7. The CDR3 is 17 residues long. DNA of the CDR3: TGTGCCAGCAGTTCTCGGGGGACTAGCGGGGTAACAGATACGCAGTATTTT. Its protein product is CASSSRGTSGVTDTQYF.

J is TRBJ2-7 and V is TRBV7-2, with D perhaps being TRBD1 or TRBD2 (5 bases each). This CDR3 spans 14 amino acids. Trimming took 5 bases from V and 0 from J, leaving 11 bases between them. The germline CDR1 and CDR2 sequences are SGHTA and FQGNSA. The CDR3 bases are TGTGCCAGCAGCCGGGGACGGAACTCCTACGAGCAGTACTTC. Its protein product is CASSRGRNSYEQYF. Combining the CDR3 with reference TRBV7-2 and TRBJ2-7 gives the whole variable domain GAGVSQSPSNKVTEKGKDVELRCDPISGHTALYWYRQSLGQGLEFLIYFQGNSAPDKSGLPSDRFSAERTGGSVSTLTIQRTQQEDSAVYLCASSRGRNSYEQYFGPGTRLTVT.

This clonotype was seen repeatedly, ten times or more. V usage is TRBV5-1 and J usage is TRBJ2-3, with D uncertain. Trimming removed 4 bases at V and 4 bases at J, with 10 bases between. CDR1 is SGHRS and CDR2 is YFSETQ in the germline V gene. This CDR3 region has 13 residues. CDR3 DNA: TGCGCCAGCAGCGCGGAGTCCGCAGATACGCAGTATTTT. Amino acid sequence: CASSAESADTQYF.

The chain couples TRBV23-1 to TRBJ2-1; 12 bases are a match to TRBD2. TRBV23-1 has ORF status, its function being uncertain. With 3 bases clipped from V and 5 bases from J, the junction kept 5 bases outside the gene matches. CDR3 length: 16 amino acids. In nucleotides, the CDR3 is TGCGCCAGCAGTCATACTAGCGGGAGGAACAACAATGAGCAGTTCTTC. Translated: CASSHTSGRNNNEQFF.

This clonotype was counted ten times or more. The J gene is TRBJ2-3, the V gene TRBV7-3; 8 nucleotides line up with TRBD1. V lost 5 bases and J lost 2; bases outside the gene matches: 3. The CDR3 consists of 14 residues. Germline V gene lookup returns CDR1 SGHTA and CDR2 FQGTGA. The CDR3 coding sequence is TGTGCCAGCAGCCAGGACAGGGTCACAGATACGCAGTATTTT. Residues: CASSQDRVTDTQYF.

This clonotype was recorded many times. The V and J genes are TRBV21-1 and TRBJ2-5. TRBV21-1 is a documented pseudogene. The CDR3 is 13 amino acids. DNA for the CDR3: TGTGCCAGCAGCAGAGGTTGGCAAGAGACCCAGTACTTC. It specifies CASSRGWQETQYF.

The table lists this clonotype with many counts. The chain is built from TRBV28 and TRBJ1-4, with D unclear. Germline V gives CDR1 MDHEN, CDR2 SYDVKM. This CDR3 contains 14 residues. V lost 5 bases to trimming and J lost 4 bases, with 11 bases between them. The CDR3: CASSNGQFNEKLFF. CDR3 sequence (DNA): TGTGCCAGCAGTAATGGGCAGTTTAATGAAAAACTGTTTTTT.

This clonotype was counted between two and nine times. This rearrangement joins TRBV20-1 to TRBJ1-2; D unresolved. The CDR3 runs 14 residues. The germline CDR1 and CDR2 sequences are DFQATT and SNEGSKA (reference sequence). V was shortened by 3 bases and J by 2 bases, with 13 bases between the two germline ends. CDR3 DNA sequence: TGCAGTGCTAGTCGAGGGTGGAGAAACTATGGCTACACCTTC. Protein: CSASRGWRNYGYTF.

This clonotype has just a few counts. The chain couples TRBV20-1 to TRBJ1-1; tentatively, D is TRBD1 (5 bases). The germline CDR1 and CDR2 sequences are DFQATT and SNEGSKA (reference sequence). Trimming removed 0 bases at V and 10 bases at J, with 12 bases between. The CDR3 has 12 amino acids. In nucleotides, the CDR3 is TGCAGTGCTAGAGATCATCGGGGCGCAGCTTTCTTT. As protein: CSARDHRGAAFF.

This clonotype was counted at least ten times. The CDR3 protein is CASSQEWRGGAETQYF. The CDR3 DNA sequence: TGTGCCAGCAGCCAAGAATGGAGGGGAGGGGCCGAGACCCAGTACTTC. This chain links TRBV3-1 with TRBJ2-5, with 7 bases that match TRBD2. The CDR3 has 16 amino acids. Germline CDR1 LGHDT, CDR2 YNNKEL (reference sequence). V shed 0 bases, J shed 5 bases, and the junction held 9 bases outside the gene matches.

The rearrangement links TRBV20-1 to TRBJ1-4; D not certain. The CDR3 spans 13 residues. With 3 bases removed from V and 3 bases from J, the gap between germline ends came to 8 bases. Germline CDR1 and CDR2: DFQATT and SNEGSKA (reference sequence). This CDR3 reads CSASVQANEKLFF. For the CDR3, the DNA is TGCAGTGCTAGTGTTCAGGCTAATGAAAAACTGTTTTTT.

In its sample, this clonotype was seen a few times. This chain uses TRBV24-1 with TRBJ2-5; D remains unclear. V was pared by 0 bases and J by 4 bases, with 14 bases between. Germline V lookup: CDR1 KGHDR, CDR2 SFDVKD. This CDR3 is built from 16 residues. The chain's CDR3 is CATSDLKVSKGETQYF. The CDR3 DNA reads TGTGCCACCAGTGATTTGAAGGTGTCGAAAGGAGAGACCCAGTACTTC.